This TCR beta chain was recorded in a study of blood T cell repertoires in COVID-19. Study summary: The United States, Italy and Spain provided the acute and convalescent COVID-19 samples. T cells, B-cell-depleted T cells, or PBMCs supplied cDNA or gDNA.

This CDR3 contains 15 residues. Looked up from germline, CDR1 is LNHDA and CDR2 is SQIVND (reference sequence). The V and J ends lost 7 bases and 4 bases, in that order; junction bases with no gene match: 9. Authors' data handling: Reference gene primer amplification gave nucleated cell count estimates. The protocol was immunoSEQ multiplex PCR, while the TCRdb copy is restricted to in-frame clones and leaves out a portion. V and J calls and clone size follow that table, whereas D and trimming were derived from the DNA. Here the sample spans tens of thousands of clones, roughly 80% being singletons. Sequencing input: peripheral blood. The receptor's source is a man aged 55 to 69 with active COVID-19. V and J are TRBV19 and TRBJ2-1, with 8 bases matching TRBD1. CDR3 sequence (DNA): TGTGCCAGTACCCCCCCCGACAGGGGTTACAATGAGCAGTTCTTC. Protein sequence: CASTPPDRGYNEQFF.